What follows is one T cell receptor beta chain and its context. CDR1 is WSHSY and CDR2 is SAAADI in the germline V gene. Trimming removed 6 bases at V and 5 bases at J, with 8 bases between. The CDR3 is 12 amino acids. The data were taken from a study of blood T cell repertoires in COVID-19. Overall study context: Italy, Spain and the United States were the sources of the convalescent and acute COVID-19 samples. In each case, the material was cDNA or gDNA derived from T cells, B-cell-depleted T cells, or PBMCs.

Study processing details: Amplifying reference gene primers gave estimates of nucleated cell counts. Libraries were prepared by immunoSEQ multiplex PCR; TCRdb keeps only in-frame clonotypes and omits some of them. V, J and clone size are those of that table, while D and trimming were read from the DNA. The sample consists of roughly 210,000 clones, around 89% of them appearing once. The sample consisted of peripheral blood. The rearrangement joins TRBV10-2 to TRBJ2-1; the D gene is possibly TRBD1 (6 bases). The TCR comes from a man aged 65 to 85 with acute or convalescent COVID-19. The CDR3 DNA reads as TGCGCCAGCAGGGGGACAAACAATGAGCAGTTCTTC. Translating gives CASRGTNNEQFF.